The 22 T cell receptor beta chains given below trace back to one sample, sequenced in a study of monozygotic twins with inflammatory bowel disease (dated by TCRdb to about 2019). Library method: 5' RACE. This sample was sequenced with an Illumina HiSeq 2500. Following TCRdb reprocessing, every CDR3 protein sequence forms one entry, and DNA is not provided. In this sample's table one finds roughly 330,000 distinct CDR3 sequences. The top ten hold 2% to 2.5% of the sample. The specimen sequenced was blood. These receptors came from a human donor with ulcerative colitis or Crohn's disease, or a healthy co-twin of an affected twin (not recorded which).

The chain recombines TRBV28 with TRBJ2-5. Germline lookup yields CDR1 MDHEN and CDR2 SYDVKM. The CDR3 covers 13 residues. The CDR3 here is CASSLPIQETQYF. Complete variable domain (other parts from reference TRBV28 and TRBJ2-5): DVKVTQSSRYLVKRTGEKVFLECVQDMDHENMFWYRQDPGLGLRLIYFSYDVKMKEKGDIPEGYSVSREKKERFSLILESASTNQTSMYLCASSLPIQETQYFGPGTRLLVL.

CDR3 sequence reads: CSCAGSGTDTQYF. This chain joins TRBV20-1 and TRBJ2-3; TCRdb indicates TRBD1, and absent DNA this call remains unverified. CDR1 is DFQATT and CDR2 is SNEGSKA in the germline V gene (reference sequence). This CDR3 is built from 13 residues.

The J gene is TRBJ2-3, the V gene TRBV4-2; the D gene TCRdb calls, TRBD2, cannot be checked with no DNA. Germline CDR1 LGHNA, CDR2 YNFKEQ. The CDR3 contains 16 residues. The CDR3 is CASSQGEASGSDTQYF.

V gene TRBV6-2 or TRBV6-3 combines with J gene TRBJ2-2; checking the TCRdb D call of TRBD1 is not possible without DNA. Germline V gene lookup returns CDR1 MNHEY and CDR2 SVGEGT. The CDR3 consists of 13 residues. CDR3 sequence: CASSPRAHGELFF.

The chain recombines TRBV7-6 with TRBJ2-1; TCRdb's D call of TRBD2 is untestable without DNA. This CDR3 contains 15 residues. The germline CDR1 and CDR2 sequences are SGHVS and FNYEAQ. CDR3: CASSLGTSGSREQFF.

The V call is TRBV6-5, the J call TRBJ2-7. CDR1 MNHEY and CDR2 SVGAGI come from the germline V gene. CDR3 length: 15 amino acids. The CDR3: CASSYSGLTSYEQYF.

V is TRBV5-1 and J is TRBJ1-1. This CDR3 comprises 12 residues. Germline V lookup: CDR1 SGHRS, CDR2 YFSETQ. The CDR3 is CASSSDLTEAFF.

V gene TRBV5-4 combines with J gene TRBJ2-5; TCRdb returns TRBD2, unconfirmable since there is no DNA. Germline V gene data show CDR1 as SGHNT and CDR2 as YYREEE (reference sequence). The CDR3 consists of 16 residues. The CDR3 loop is CASSFGTSGPQETQYF. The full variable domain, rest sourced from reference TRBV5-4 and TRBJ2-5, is ETGVTQSPTHLIKTRGQQVTLRCSSQSGHNTVSWYQQALGQGPQFIFQYYREEENGRGNFPPRFSGLQFPNYSSELNVNALELDDSALYLCASSFGTSGPQETQYFGPGTRLLVL.

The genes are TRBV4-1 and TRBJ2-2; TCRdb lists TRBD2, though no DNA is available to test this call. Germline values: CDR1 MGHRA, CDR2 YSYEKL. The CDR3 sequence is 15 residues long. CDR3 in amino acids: CASSQAQIAKGDLFF.

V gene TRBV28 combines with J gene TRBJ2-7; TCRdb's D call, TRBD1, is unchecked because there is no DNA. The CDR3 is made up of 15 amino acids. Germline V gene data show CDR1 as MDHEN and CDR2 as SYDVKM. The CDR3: CASSLWPYRGKGQYF.

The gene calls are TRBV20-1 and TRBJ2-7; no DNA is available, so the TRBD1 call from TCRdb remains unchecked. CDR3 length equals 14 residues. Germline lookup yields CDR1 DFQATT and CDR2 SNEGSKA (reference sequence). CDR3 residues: CSALTGGSSYEQYF.

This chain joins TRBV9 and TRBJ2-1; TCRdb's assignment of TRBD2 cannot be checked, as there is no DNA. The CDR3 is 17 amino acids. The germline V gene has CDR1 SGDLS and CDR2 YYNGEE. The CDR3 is CASSVVGGRYSYNEQFF.

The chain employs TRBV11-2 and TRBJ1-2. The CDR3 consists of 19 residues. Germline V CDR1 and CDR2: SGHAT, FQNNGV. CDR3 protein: CASSNSYPSGGRRNYGYTF.

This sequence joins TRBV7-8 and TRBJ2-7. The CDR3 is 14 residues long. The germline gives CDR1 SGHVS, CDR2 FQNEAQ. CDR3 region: CASSFGRSSYEQYF.

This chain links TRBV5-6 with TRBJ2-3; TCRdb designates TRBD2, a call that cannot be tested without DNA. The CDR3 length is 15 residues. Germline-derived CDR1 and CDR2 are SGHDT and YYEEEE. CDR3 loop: CASSRLAEPTDTQYF.

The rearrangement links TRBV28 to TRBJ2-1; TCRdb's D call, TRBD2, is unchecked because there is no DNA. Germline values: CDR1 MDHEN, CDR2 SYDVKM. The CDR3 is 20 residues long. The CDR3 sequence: CASSRLGSGRGITIASGQFF.

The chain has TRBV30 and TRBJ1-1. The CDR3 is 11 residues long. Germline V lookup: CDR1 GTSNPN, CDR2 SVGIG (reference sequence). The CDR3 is CAWILATEAFF.

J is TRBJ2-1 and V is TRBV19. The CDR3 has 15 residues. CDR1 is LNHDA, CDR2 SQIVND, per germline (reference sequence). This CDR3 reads CASSIGGIGYNEQFF.

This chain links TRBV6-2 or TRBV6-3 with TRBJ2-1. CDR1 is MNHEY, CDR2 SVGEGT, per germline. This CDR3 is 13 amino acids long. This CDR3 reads CASSYLSGNEQFF.

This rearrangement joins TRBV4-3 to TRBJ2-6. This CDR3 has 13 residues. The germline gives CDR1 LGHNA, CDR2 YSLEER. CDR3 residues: CASSQEGANVLTF.

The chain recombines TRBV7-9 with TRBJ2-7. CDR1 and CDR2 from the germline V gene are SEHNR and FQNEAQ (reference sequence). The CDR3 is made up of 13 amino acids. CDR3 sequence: CASSLGNLYEQYF.

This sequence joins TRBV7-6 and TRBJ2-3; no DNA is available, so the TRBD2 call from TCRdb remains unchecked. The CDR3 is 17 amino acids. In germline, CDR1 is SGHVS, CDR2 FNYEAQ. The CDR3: CASSYLTSGGRTDTQYF.